The clone carrying this TCR beta chain was detected ten times or more. Its antigen is still unknown. This CDR3 comprises 14 residues. Trimming cost V 5 bases and J 9 bases; bases outside gene matches: 6. Germline CDR1 reads SEHNR; CDR2 reads FQNEAQ (reference sequence). The data originate from a study of regulatory T cells in long-lasting Graves disease. The sample's time point: newly diagnosed GD, antithyroid drugs for less than 3 months. There was RNA extracted from PBMCs, and the TCR library was made from it. Arm-PCR of CDR3 regions with iRepertoire HTBI primers generated TCR beta libraries. TCRdb independently ran MiXCR on the multiplex PCR reads; one entry per CDR3 protein. Of 350,000 to 450,000 distinct CDR3 sequences in the sample, 12% are singletons; the top ten hold about 20%. Broader study findings: Persistent Graves' patients possessed reduced TCR diversity relative to recently diagnosed ones.

This sample was shared with a second study, whose subject was T cells in Graves' hyperthyroidism and ophthalmopathy. That report notes: Expanded thyroid clonotypes (above 0.001) were mostly also found in blood.

The sequence was obtained from a woman between 18 and 29 years old with Graves disease. V usage is TRBV7-9 and J usage is TRBJ2-1; 11 positions agree with TRBD2. The sequenced sample was peripheral blood mononuclear cells (PBMCs), obtained at new diagnosis, from a patient treated with antithyroid drugs. CDR3 protein: CASSSSGRGGEQFF. For the CDR3, the DNA is TGTGCCAGCAGCAGTAGCGGGAGGGGCGGTGAGCAGTTCTTC.